This T cell receptor (beta chain) stems from a study of blood T cell repertoires in COVID-19. Whole-study context: Donors in the United States, Italy and Spain gave samples during acute or convalescent COVID-19.

Across about two dozen US areas, participants ranged in age from 18 to 89 years. Participant reports of clinical history set cohort assignment. Repertoires were generated with immunoSEQ multiplex PCR, while TCRdb's copy carries only in-frame clones and drops some. Of some 270,000 clones in the sample, approximately 85% were seen once. The CDR3 has 17 residues. V lost 0 bases, J lost 1 base, and 5 bases stayed unmatched. CDR1 is SGHRS and CDR2 is YFSETQ in the germline V gene. The chain has TRBV5-1 and TRBJ2-5; 11 bases are shared with TRBD2. Sequences were obtained from PBMCs or T cells enriched from blood (not recorded which). This receptor was obtained from a woman between 50 and 59 years old with acute COVID-19. The CDR3 sequence: CASSLGGTSGLQETQYF. CDR3 DNA sequence: TGCGCCAGCAGCTTGGGGGGGACTAGCGGACTCCAAGAGACCCAGTACTTC.